This entry is about one T cell receptor beta chain. Profiling relied on immunoSEQ multiplex PCR, and the TCRdb table lists in-frame clones only, not all of them. The table includes more than 45,000 clones, roughly 88% detected once. These data come from a study of OX40 agonist ivuxolimab in advanced cancers. Study-wide background: The treatment was a fully human IgG2 OX40 agonist, ivuxolimab. Earlier treatment with anti-PD-1, anti-PD-L1 or anti-CTLA-4 was permitted, and roughly 40% had received some.

Germline V gene sequence: CDR1 SGHVS, CDR2 FNYEAQ. Losses at the gene ends were 4 bases for V and 7 bases for J; bases not matched to a gene: 13. This CDR3 comprises 16 residues. The chain links TRBV7-6 to TRBJ1-2; 9 nucleotides agree with TRBD1. The clonotype originates from an adult with an advanced solid tumor such as melanoma, head and neck, liver or kidney cancer. Sequences were derived from CD4+ or CD8+ T cells sorted from blood, sampled in a trial of the OX40 agonist ivuxolimab. CDR3 in DNA: TGTGCCAGCAGCTCCAGCGCCGGGACAGGGCCTGGTGGCTACACCTTC. Translating gives CASSSSAGTGPGGYTF.